One T cell receptor (beta chain) is described in this entry. This record comes from a study of blood T cell repertoires in COVID-19. At the level of the study: Nucleic acid was either cDNA or gDNA, and it came from T cells, B-cell-depleted T cells, or PBMCs.

Repertoires were generated with immunoSEQ multiplex PCR, while TCRdb's copy carries only in-frame clones and drops some. This table holds over 200,000 clones, around 89% found once. Trimming took 3 bases from V and 4 from J; bases not matched to a gene: 2. Germline V gene data show CDR1 as KGHSH and CDR2 as LQKENI. The CDR3 spans 13 residues. Sequencing was done on a sample of PBMCs or T cells enriched from blood (not recorded which). This chain links TRBV18 with TRBJ1-1, with TRBD1 identical over 7 bases. The clonotype originates from a man in his forties who had recovered from COVID-19. The CDR3 DNA reads TGTGCCAGCTCACCGACAGGGAGCACTGAAGCTTTCTTT. Translated: CASSPTGSTEAFF.